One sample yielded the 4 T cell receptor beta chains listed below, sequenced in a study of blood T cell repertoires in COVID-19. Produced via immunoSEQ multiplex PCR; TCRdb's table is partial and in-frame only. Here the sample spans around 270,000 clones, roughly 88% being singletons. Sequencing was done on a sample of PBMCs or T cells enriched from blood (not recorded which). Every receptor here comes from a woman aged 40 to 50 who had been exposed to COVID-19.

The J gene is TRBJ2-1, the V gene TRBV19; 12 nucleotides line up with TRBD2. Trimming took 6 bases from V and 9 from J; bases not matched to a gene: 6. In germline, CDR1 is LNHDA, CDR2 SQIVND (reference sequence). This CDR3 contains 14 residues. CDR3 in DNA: TGTGCCAGTAGGACTAGCGGGAGATTGGCTGAGCAGTTCTTC. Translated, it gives CASRTSGRLAEQFF.

The CDR3 DNA reads as TGTGCCAGCTCAGCGGCGACCGCTGAGTCCTACAATGAGCAGTTCTTC. Protein: CASSAATAESYNEQFF. The chain is built from TRBV18 and TRBJ2-1; D ambiguous. Germline-derived CDR1 and CDR2 are KGHSH and LQKENI. This CDR3 has 16 amino acids. Between the trimmed V and J ends, which lost 5 bases and 1 base, there was a span of 15 bases.

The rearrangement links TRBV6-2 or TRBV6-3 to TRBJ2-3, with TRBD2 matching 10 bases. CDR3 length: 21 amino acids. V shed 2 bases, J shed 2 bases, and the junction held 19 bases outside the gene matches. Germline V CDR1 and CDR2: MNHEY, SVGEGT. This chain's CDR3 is CASSYPDSLAGEPLPTDTQYF. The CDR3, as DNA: TGTGCCAGCAGTTACCCCGACTCTCTAGCGGGAGAACCCCTTCCCACAGATACGCAGTATTTT.

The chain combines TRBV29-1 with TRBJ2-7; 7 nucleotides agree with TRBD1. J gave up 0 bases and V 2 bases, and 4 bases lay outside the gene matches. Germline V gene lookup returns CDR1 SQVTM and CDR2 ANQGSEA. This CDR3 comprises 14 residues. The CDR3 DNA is TGCAGCGTTGAATTCGGACAGGCCTCCTACGAGCAGTACTTC. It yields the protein CSVEFGQASYEQYF.